This T cell receptor (beta chain) was identified in a study of blood T cell repertoires in COVID-19. In the study overall: Some COVID-19 samples were acute and others convalescent; all came from the United States, Italy and Spain.

Measured with immunoSEQ multiplex PCR; TCRdb has only the in-frame clones, and not every one. The repertoire holds some 310,000 clones, with roughly 88% as singletons. CDR1 and CDR2 (germline): SEHNR, FQNEAQ (reference sequence). The CDR3 consists of 16 residues. V lost 1 base and J lost 4; bases outside the gene matches: 7. The Seattle site enrolled patients during active infection and followed them longitudinally. The specimen sequenced was peripheral blood. The V and J genes are TRBV7-9 and TRBJ2-1, with TRBD2 matching over 7 bases. The sequence was collected from a woman aged 25 to 39 with COVID-19, enrolled during active disease. The CDR3 here is CASSLERGHGYNEQFF. Written as DNA, the CDR3 is TGTGCCAGCAGCTTAGAGCGGGGTCACGGGTACAATGAGCAGTTCTTC.